The source of this T cell receptor beta chain is a study of Ad26.COV2.S vaccination and SARS-CoV-2 variants (dated by TCRdb to about 2021). Regarding the study in general: Donors in the vaccine arm were drawn from COV1001, a multicentre, randomized, double-blind, placebo-controlled phase I-IIa trial testing Ad26.COV2.S in healthy adults. Dosing of Ad26.COV2.S was intramuscular, at either 5x10^10 or 1x10^11 viral particles, delivered as one shot or as two shots spaced 56 days apart. The TCR-sequenced set comprised approximately 32 samples: approximately 19 Ad26.COV2.S vaccine recipients, 5 placebo recipients and 8 SARS-CoV-2 convalescent individuals. Trial participants were randomized into five groups of five, in which low-dose or high-dose Ad26.COV2.S was given once or twice, or placebo was given on both occasions. Investigators remained blinded to trial group allocation during experiments and outcome assessment. The specificity and breadth of SARS-CoV-2-reactive T cell receptors after Ad26.COV2.S vaccination were assessed by TCRbeta repertoire sequencing.

The paper's findings and limits, for the study overall: Compared with placebo recipients, Ad26.COV2.S recipients showed higher spike-specific TCR breadth (P = 0.0014). The authors noted that total T cell responses may have been underestimated by the TCR breadth and depth analyses. The study lacked the statistical power to compare responses across vaccine doses or regimens. Vaccine and placebo recipients had comparable non-spike TCR breadth, which fits with the vaccine containing only spike. Substantial breadth of spike-specific CD8+ and CD4+ T cell responses was reported after vaccination.

In light of the paper, this sample's treatment or condition label describes: over 15 received Ad26.COV2.S at low or high dose, single or two shots; about five received placebo; per-sample allocation not given. For vaccine and placebo recipients, repertoires were sequenced using samples collected on day 63 after the first injection. Between 29 July and 7 August 2020, Cohort 1b enrolled 20 to 30 adults aged 18-55 years at one site in Boston, USA. Ad26.COV2.S was a replication-incompetent adenovirus type 26 vector that expressed a prefusion-stabilized SARS-CoV-2 spike protein derived from the original Wuhan strain. On this clone itself: Its antigen has not been determined. No clone much larger than this one lies a single base away; base qualities are absent.

Germline trimming amounts to 4 bases on V and 3 bases on J, with 8 as the count of junction bases outside the gene matches. CDR1 is given as SGHTA and CDR2 as FQGNSA, both from the germline V gene. The CDR3 starts with the cysteine, ends with the phenylalanine, and has 17 residues. Just CDR3 DNA is preserved here, 51 bases in frame from base 1. TCRbeta CDR3 regions were sequenced with the immunoSEQ Assay. After extraction, genomic DNA underwent amplification by bias-controlled multiplex PCR, followed by high-throughput sequencing. For the original study's pipeline: To quantify the absolute abundance of every unique TCRbeta CDR3 region, sequences were collapsed and filtered. Usable DNA was measured by amplifying reference genes present in all nucleated cells, and TCRbeta template counts were normalized to that usable DNA to estimate T cell fraction. Repertoire TCRs were annotated as SARS-CoV-2-specific by exact matching of V gene, CDR3 amino acid sequence and J gene to a known reactive TCR set. The reference SARS-CoV-2 TCR set was obtained from MIRA and was filtered for enrichment in COVID-19-positive ImmuneCODE repertoires, whereby public or cross-reactive TCRs were removed. Drawing on the MIRA antigens, annotated TCRs were analysed further at the level of specific ORF or position within ORF. Depth was the summed frequency of annotated unique rearrangements, while breadth was defined as annotated unique rearrangements over total unique productive rearrangements. Two-sided Wilcoxon rank-sum tests were applied when comparing TCR breadth between groups. TCRdb carries this immuneACCESS record with in-frame sequences only. Its versions omit some clonotypes, under half of them owing to an unresolved V gene in the studies checked, with the rest unexplained. V and J calls and clone size are given by that table; D and trimming were obtained from the DNA. For this sample there are 300,000 to 350,000 clones; roughly 90% appear just once. About 5% of the sample rests with the top ten.

The chain is encoded by TRBV7-2 joined to TRBJ2-1, and 11 bases in between align with TRBD2. The origin of this receptor is a person between 18 and 60 years old who received the Ad26.COV2.S COVID-19 vaccine or a placebo. The source was peripheral blood, collected in a trial of Ad26.COV2.S vaccine versus placebo. The DNA sequence reads TGTGCCAGCAGCTCACCCCTACTAGCGGGAGACTACAATGAGCAGTTCTTC. This sequence encodes CASSSPLLAGDYNEQFF.